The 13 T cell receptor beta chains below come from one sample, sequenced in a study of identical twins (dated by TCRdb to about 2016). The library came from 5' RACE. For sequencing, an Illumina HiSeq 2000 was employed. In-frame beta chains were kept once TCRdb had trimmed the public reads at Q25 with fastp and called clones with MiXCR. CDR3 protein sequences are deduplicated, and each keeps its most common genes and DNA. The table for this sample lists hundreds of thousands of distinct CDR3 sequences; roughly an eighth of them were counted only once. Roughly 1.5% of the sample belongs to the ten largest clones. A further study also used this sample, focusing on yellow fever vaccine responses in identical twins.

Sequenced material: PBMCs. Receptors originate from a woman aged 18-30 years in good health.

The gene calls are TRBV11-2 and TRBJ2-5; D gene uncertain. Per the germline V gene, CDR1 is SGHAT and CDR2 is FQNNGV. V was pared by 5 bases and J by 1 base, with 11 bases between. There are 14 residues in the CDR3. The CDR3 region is CASSPDPPQETQYF. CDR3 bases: TGTGCCAGCAGCCCCGACCCCCCCCAAGAGACCCAGTACTTC.

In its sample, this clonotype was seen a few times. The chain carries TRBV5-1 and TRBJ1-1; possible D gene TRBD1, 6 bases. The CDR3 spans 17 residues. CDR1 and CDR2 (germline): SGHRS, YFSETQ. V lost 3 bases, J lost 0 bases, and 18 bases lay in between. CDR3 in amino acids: CASSSPAGANMNTEAFF. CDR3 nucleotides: TGCGCCAGCAGCTCACCCGCAGGGGCTAATATGAACACTGAAGCTTTCTTT.

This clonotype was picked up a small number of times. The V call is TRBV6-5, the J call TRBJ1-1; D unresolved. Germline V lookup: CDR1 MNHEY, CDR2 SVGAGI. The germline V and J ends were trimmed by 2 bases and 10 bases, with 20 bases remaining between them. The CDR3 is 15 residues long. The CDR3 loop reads CASSYGPLLGPGAFF. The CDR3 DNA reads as TGTGCCAGCAGTTACGGCCCGCTCTTAGGTCCGGGAGCTTTCTTT.

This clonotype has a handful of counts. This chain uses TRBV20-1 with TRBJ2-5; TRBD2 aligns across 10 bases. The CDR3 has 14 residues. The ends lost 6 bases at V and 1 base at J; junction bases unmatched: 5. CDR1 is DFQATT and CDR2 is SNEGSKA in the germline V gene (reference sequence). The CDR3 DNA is TGCAGTGCAGATAGGACTAGCGGCCAAGAGACCCAGTACTTC. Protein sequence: CSADRTSGQETQYF.

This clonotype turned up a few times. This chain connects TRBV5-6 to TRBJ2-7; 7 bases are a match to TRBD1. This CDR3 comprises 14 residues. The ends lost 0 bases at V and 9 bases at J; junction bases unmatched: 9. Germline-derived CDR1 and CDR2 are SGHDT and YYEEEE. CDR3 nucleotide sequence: TGTGCCAGCAGCTTGGCCGGAAACAGGGGTGTGCAGTACGTC. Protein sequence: CASSLAGNRGVQYV.

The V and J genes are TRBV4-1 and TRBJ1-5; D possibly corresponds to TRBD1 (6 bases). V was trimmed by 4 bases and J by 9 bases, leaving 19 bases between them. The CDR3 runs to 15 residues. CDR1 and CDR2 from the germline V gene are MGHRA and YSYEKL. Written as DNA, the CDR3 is TGCGCCAGCAGCCGCAGCTCGGGGGCCGAGGGGCCCCAGCATTTT. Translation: CASSRSSGAEGPQHF.

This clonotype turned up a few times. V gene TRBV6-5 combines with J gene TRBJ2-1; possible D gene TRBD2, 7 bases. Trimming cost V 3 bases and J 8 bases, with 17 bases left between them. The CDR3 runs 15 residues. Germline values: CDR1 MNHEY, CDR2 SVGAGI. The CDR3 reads CASSYGGGDLYEQFF. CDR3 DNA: TGTGCCAGCAGTTATGGAGGGGGGGACCTCTATGAGCAGTTCTTC.

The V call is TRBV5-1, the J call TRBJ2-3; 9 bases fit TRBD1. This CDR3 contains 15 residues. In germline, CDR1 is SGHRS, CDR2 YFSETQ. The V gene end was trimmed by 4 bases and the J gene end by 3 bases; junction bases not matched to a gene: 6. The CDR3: CASSKPGQGTDTQYF. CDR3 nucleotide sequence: TGCGCCAGCAGCAAGCCGGGACAGGGTACAGATACGCAGTATTTT.

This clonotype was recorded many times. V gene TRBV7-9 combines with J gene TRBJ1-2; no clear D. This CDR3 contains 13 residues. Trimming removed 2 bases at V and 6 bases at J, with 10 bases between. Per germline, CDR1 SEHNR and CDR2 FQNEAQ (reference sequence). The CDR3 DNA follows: TGTGCCAGCAGCTTATGGGAAACGGATGGCTACACCTTC. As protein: CASSLWETDGYTF. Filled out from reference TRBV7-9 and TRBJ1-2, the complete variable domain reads DTGVSQNPRHKITKRGQNVTFRCDPISEHNRLYWYRQTLGQGPEFLTYFQNEAQLEKSRLLSDRFSAERPKGSFSTLEIQRTEQGDSAMYLCASSLWETDGYTFGSGTRLTVV.

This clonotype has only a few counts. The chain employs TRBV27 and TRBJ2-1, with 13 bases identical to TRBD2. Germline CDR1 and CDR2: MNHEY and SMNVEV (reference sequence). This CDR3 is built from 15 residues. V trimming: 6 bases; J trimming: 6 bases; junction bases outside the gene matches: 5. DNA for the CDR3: TGTGCCAGCAGCACCGGGACTAGCGGGACCAATGAGCAGTTCTTC. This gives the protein CASSTGTSGTNEQFF.

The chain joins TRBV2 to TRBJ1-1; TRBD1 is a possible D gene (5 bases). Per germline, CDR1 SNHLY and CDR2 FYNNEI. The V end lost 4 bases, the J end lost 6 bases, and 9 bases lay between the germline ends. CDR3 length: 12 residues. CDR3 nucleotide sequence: TGTGCCAGCAGTGTCCAGGGCCCTGAAGCTTTCTTT. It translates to CASSVQGPEAFF.

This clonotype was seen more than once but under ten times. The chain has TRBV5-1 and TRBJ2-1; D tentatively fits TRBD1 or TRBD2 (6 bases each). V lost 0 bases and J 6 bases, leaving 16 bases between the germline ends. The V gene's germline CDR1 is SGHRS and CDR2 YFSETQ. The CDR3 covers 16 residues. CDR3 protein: CASSLEGGHRVNEQFF. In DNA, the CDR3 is TGCGCCAGCAGCTTGGAGGGGGGTCACCGAGTCAATGAGCAGTTCTTC. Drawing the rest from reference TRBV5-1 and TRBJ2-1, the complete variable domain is KAGVTQTPRYLIKTRGQQVTLSCSPISGHRSVSWYQQTPGQGLQFLFEYFSETQRNKGNFPGRFSGRQFSNSRSEMNVSTLELGDSALYLCASSLEGGHRVNEQFFGPGTRLTVL.

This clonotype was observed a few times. The chain's CDR3 is CASSFEITYEQYF. The CDR3 bases are TGTGCCAGCAGCTTCGAGATAACCTACGAGCAGTACTTC. The chain uses TRBV7-8 and TRBJ2-7; D unresolved. V dropped 3 bases and J dropped 2 bases, with 8 bases sitting between them. The CDR3 extends over 13 amino acids. Germline loops: CDR1 SGHVS, CDR2 FQNEAQ.